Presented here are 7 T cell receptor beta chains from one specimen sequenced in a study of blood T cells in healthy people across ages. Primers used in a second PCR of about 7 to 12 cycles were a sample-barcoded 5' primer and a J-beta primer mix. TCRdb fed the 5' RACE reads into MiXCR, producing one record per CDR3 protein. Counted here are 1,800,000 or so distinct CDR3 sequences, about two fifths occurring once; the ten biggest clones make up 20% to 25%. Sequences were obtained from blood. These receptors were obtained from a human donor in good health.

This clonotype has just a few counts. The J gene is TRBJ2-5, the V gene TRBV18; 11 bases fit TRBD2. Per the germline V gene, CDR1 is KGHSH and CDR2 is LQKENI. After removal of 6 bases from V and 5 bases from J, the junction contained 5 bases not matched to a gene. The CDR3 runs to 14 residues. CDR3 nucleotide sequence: TGTGCCAGCTCGTCGACTAGCGGGGAGGAGACCCAGTACTTC. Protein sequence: CASSSTSGEETQYF. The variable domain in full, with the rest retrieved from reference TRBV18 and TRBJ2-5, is NAGVMQNPRHLVRRRGQEARLRCSPMKGHSHVYWYRQLPEEGLKFMVYLQKENIIDESGMPKERFSAEFPKEGPSILRIQQVVRGDSAAYFCASSSTSGEETQYFGPGTRLLVL.

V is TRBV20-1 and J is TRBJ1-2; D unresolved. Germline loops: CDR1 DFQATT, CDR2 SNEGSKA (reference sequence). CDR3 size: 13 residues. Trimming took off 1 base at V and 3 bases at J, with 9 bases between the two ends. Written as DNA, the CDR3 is TGCAGTGCTAGAGCATATGTTGACTATGGCTACACCTTC. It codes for CSARAYVDYGYTF.

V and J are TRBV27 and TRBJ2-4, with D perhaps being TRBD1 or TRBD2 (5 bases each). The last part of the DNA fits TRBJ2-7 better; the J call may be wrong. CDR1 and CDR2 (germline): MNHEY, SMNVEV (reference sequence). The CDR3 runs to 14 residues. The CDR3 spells CASSLTGPPYEQYF. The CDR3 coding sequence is TGTGCCAGCAGTTTAACGGGGCCTCCCTACGAGCAGTACTTC.

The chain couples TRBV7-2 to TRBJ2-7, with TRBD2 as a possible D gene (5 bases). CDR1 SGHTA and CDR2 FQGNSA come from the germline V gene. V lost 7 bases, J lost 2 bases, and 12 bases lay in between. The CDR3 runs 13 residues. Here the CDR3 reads CASKGAGAYEQYF. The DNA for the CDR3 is TGTGCCAGCAAGGGAGCTGGAGCCTACGAGCAGTACTTC.

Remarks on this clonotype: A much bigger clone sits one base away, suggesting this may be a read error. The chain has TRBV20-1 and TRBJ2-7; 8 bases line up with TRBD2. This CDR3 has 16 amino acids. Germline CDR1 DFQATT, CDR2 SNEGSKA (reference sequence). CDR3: CGARDSRAGDPYEQYF. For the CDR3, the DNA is TGCGGTGCTAGAGATTCGCGAGCGGGGGACCCCTACGAGCAGTACTTC.

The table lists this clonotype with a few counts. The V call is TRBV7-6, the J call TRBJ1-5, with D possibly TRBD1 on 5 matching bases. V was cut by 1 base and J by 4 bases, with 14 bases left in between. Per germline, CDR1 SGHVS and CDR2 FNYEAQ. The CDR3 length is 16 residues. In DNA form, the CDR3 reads TGTGCCAGCAGCTTAGGGGGCAGGTATCTTAATCAGCCCCAGCATTTT. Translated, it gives CASSLGGRYLNQPQHF. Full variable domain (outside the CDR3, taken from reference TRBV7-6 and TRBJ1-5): GAGVSQSPRYKVTKRGQDVALRCDPISGHVSLYWYRQALGQGPEFLTYFNYEAQQDKSGLPNDRFSAERPEGSISTLTIQRTEQRDSAMYRCASSLGGRYLNQPQHFGDGTRLSIL.

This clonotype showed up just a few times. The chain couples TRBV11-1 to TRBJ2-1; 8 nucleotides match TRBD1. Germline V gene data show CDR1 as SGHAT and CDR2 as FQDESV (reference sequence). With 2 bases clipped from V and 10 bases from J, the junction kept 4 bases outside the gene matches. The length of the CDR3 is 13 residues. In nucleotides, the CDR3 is TGTGCCAGCAGCTTAATTGGACAGGGCGAGCAGTTCTTC. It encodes CASSLIGQGEQFF.